Shown below are 3 T cell receptor beta chains from a single sample sequenced in a study of T cell changes during pregnancy in multiple sclerosis (dated by TCRdb to 2018 to 2020). The library was prepared using the immunoSEQ multiplex PCR assay. The clones in this table, taken by TCRdb from immuneACCESS, are in-frame only. Not every clone is retained; where verified, under half of the shortfall comes from an unresolved V gene, and the cause of the rest is unknown. This sample has roughly 56,000 clones in its table, and roughly 89% of those were observed once. Together, the top ten hold 0.49% of the sample. The sample in question was CD4+ T cells from peripheral blood mononuclear cells, obtained after pregnancy. The source of these receptors is a female donor in good health, enrolled as a control in a pregnancy study.

This chain uses TRBV10-3 with TRBJ1-1; 9 nucleotides align to TRBD1. Looked up from germline, CDR1 is ENHRY and CDR2 is SYGVKD. Trimming removed 5 bases from V and 4 bases from J; junction bases left unmatched: 8. This CDR3 comprises 15 residues. The CDR3 spells CAISRRDRVFTEAFF. CDR3 coding DNA: TGTGCCATCAGTCGGCGGGACAGGGTATTCACTGAAGCTTTCTTT.

V and J are TRBV6-1 and TRBJ1-2; D is unresolved. V gave up 4 bases and J gave up 4 bases, with 10 bases separating them. The CDR3 consists of 13 residues. In germline, CDR1 is MNHNS, CDR2 SASEGT. The DNA for the CDR3 is TGTGCCAGCAGTGGCGGCAGATCCTATGGCTACACCTTC. Its protein product is CASSGGRSYGYTF.

This clone came up a few times. V and J are TRBV7-9 and TRBJ1-1, with 11 bases identical to TRBD1. The CDR3 has 17 residues. V shed 5 bases, J shed 3 bases, and the junction held 11 bases outside the gene matches. Germline lookup yields CDR1 SEHNR and CDR2 FQNEAQ (reference sequence). The CDR3 is CASSHRDRGTGDTEAFF. CDR3 DNA: TGTGCCAGCAGCCACCGGGACAGGGGGACTGGGGACACTGAAGCTTTCTTT. Full variable domain (missing parts from reference TRBV7-9 and TRBJ1-1): DTGVSQNPRHKITKRGQNVTFRCDPISEHNRLYWYRQTLGQGPEFLTYFQNEAQLEKSRLLSDRFSAERPKGSFSTLEIQRTEQGDSAMYLCASSHRDRGTGDTEAFFGQGTRLTVV.